This TCR beta chain was recovered during a study of T cells after yellow fever vaccination. Germline V gene sequence: CDR1 SGHRS, CDR2 YFSETQ. V lost 4 bases and J lost 1; bases outside the gene matches: 1. The CDR3 is made up of 14 amino acids. Each CDR3 protein gets one entry after TCRdb re-called the 5' RACE reads with MiXCR. The sample consists of around 68,000 distinct CDR3 sequences, roughly 7% of them appearing once. The sequencing used CD8+ T cells sorted from PBMCs, collected 10 to 11 days after the first yellow fever vaccination. The chain links TRBV5-1 to TRBJ2-5; 10 nucleotides align to TRBD2. This sequence was found in a man between 18 and 29 years old who received the YFV17D yellow fever vaccine. CDR3 protein: CASSLAGAQETQYF. For the CDR3, the DNA is TGCGCCAGCAGCCTAGCGGGGGCCCAAGAGACCCAGTACTTC.